This is a list of T cell receptor beta chains from one sample in a study of cytotoxic CD8 clonotypes in ibrutinib-treated CLL. Produced via immunoSEQ multiplex PCR; TCRdb's table is partial and in-frame only. The table has approximately 30,000 clones, roughly 69% seen once; the top ten hold roughly 51%. Source: PBMCs, taken after 24 months of ibrutinib treatment. These receptors came from a human donor with chronic lymphocytic leukemia. Both conserved end residues are part of each CDR3. Fields, in order: clone size, V gene, D gene, J gene, CDR3 length, CDR3 DNA, CDR3 protein. A D gene is named only where the DNA matches it firmly. Size tells how often a clone was seen (once, few, many) or the class of an expanded clone, and some rows leave it out.

clone size: -
V gene: TRBV18
D gene: TRBD2
J gene: TRBJ2-1
CDR3 length: 14
CDR3 DNA: TGTGCCAGCTCCCCCACGGGGGGAGGGGATGAGCAGTTCTTC
CDR3 protein: CASSPTGGGDEQFF

clone size: -
V gene: TRBV7-2
D gene: -
J gene: TRBJ1-1
CDR3 length: 13
CDR3 DNA: TGTGCCAGCAGCTTAAAGGGGCAGACAGAAGCTTTCTTT
CDR3 protein: CASSLKGQTEAFF

clone size: -
V gene: TRBV28
D gene: TRBD1
J gene: TRBJ1-4
CDR3 length: 19
CDR3 DNA: TGTGCCAGCAGTCACAAGCCCCGGGACAGGGTGATCTTAGGGGAAAAACTGTTTTTT
CDR3 protein: CASSHKPRDRVILGEKLFF

clone size: -
V gene: TRBV5-1
D gene: -
J gene: TRBJ1-4
CDR3 length: 15
CDR3 DNA: TGCGCCAGCAGCCCGGAGCCCGGCTTAAATGAAAAACTGTTTTTT
CDR3 protein: CASSPEPGLNEKLFF

clone size: medium-sized
V gene: TRBV4-2
D gene: -
J gene: TRBJ2-1
CDR3 length: 13
CDR3 DNA: TGTGCCAGCAGCCTGGTCGGGGACAATGAGCAGTTCTTC
CDR3 protein: CASSLVGDNEQFF

clone size: once
V gene: TRBV30
D gene: -
J gene: TRBJ1-1
CDR3 length: 14
CDR3 DNA: TGTGCCTGGAGTGTACAAAATCCAATCACTGAAGCTTTCTTT
CDR3 protein: CAWSVQNPITEAFF

clone size: once
V gene: TRBV28
D gene: TRBD1
J gene: TRBJ1-1
CDR3 length: 15
CDR3 DNA: TGTGCCAGCAGGAATGCGGGACAGCCAAACACTGAAGCTTTCTTT
CDR3 protein: CASRNAGQPNTEAFF

clone size: once
V gene: TRBV7-2
D gene: TRBD2
J gene: TRBJ2-1
CDR3 length: 17
CDR3 DNA: TGTGCCAGCAGCTTAGGGGTGAGCGGGGGGGCTGCCAATGAGCAGTTCTTC
CDR3 protein: CASSLGVSGGAANEQFF

clone size: few
V gene: TRBV16
D gene: -
J gene: TRBJ2-2
CDR3 length: 13
CDR3 DNA: TGTGCCAGCAGCCAACAGGGGACCGGGGAGCTGTTTTTT
CDR3 protein: CASSQQGTGELFF

clone size: -
V gene: TRBV28
D gene: TRBD1
J gene: TRBJ1-5
CDR3 length: 15
CDR3 DNA: TGTGCCAGCAGTTTATCGACAGGGGGCTATCAGCCCCAGCATTTT
CDR3 protein: CASSLSTGGYQPQHF

clone size: -
V gene: TRBV6-1
D gene: -
J gene: TRBJ1-1
CDR3 length: 11
CDR3 DNA: TGTGCCAGCAGCCGACACTCTGAAGCTTTCTTT
CDR3 protein: CASSRHSEAFF

clone size: -
V gene: TRBV18
D gene: -
J gene: TRBJ1-2
CDR3 length: 14
CDR3 DNA: TGTGCCAGCTCACCACCGAGTGGCTTCGAGGGCTACACCTTC
CDR3 protein: CASSPPSGFEGYTF

clone size: once
V gene: TRBV7-3
D gene: -
J gene: TRBJ1-4
CDR3 length: 13
CDR3 DNA: TGTGCCAGCAGCGTCTCACAGGGTGAAAAACTGTTTTTT
CDR3 protein: CASSVSQGEKLFF

clone size: few
V gene: TRBV27
D gene: TRBD1
J gene: TRBJ1-2
CDR3 length: 16
CDR3 DNA: TGTGCCAGCAGTACCTACCTCGGACAGGGGGTTGGTGGCTACACCTTC
CDR3 protein: CASSTYLGQGVGGYTF

clone size: -
V gene: TRBV30
D gene: -
J gene: TRBJ1-1
CDR3 length: 14
CDR3 DNA: TGTGCCTGGAGGGGGGCGGGTCGGGACACTGAAGCTTTCTTT
CDR3 protein: CAWRGAGRDTEAFF

clone size: -
V gene: TRBV5-1
D gene: TRBD2
J gene: TRBJ2-3
CDR3 length: 16
CDR3 DNA: TGCGCCAGCAGCCCCCTCACTAGCGGGGGCACAGATACGCAGTATTTT
CDR3 protein: CASSPLTSGGTDTQYF